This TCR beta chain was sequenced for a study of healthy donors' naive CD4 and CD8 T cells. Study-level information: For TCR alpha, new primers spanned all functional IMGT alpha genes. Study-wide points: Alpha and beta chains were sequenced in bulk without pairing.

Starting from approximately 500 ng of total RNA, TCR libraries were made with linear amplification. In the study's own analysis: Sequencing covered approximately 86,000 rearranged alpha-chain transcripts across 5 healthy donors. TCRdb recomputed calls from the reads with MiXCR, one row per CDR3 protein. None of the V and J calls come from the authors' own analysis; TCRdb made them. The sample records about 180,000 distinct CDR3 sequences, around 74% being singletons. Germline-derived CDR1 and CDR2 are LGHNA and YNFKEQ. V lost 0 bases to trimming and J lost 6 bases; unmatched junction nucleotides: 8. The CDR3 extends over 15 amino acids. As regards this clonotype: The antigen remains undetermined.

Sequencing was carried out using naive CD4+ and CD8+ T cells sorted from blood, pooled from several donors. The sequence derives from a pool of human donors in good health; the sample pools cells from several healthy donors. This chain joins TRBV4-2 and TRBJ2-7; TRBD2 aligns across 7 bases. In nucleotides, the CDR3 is TGTGCCAGCAGCCAAGAACCGGGACTATCCCCCGAGCAGTACTTC. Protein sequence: CASSQEPGLSPEQYF.